The entry below gives a single T cell receptor beta chain sequence along with its context. The CDR3 runs to 14 residues. Germline V gives CDR1 KGHDR, CDR2 SFDVKD. The data derive from a study of T cells expressing NK-cell markers. TCRdb re-called the 5' RACE reads; every CDR3 protein appears as one record, without DNA. The sample is made up of a few hundred thousand distinct CDR3 sequences, and the top ten hold roughly 5.2% of it. This receptor was obtained from a man aged 18-70 years in good health. The chain links TRBV24-1 to TRBJ2-1; the D call from TCRdb, TRBD2, cannot be confirmed without DNA. Sequenced material: blood T cells: a sorted CD56 or NKG2C T cell subset, CD4+ or CD8+ T cells, or bulk PBMC T cells (not recorded which). This CDR3 reads CATSDRAYRGEQFF.